These T cell receptor beta chains were read from a single sample in a study of shared T cell receptors in the human thymus. The protocol was immunoSEQ multiplex PCR, while the TCRdb copy is restricted to in-frame clones and leaves out a portion. The table includes hundreds of thousands of clones, more than 70% detected once. These sequences were also reported in another study, on human thymus T cells.

Sequencing was performed on thymocytes. The receptors shown here come from a boy less than two years old with a congenital heart defect. Each CDR3 is given with its conserved first and last residue.

>17|TRBJ2-1|TRBV2
CASSAPSPGTPGNEQFF
>16|TRBJ1-6|TRBV4-2
CASSWGGLTGNSPLHF
>15|TRBJ1-2|TRBV28
CASSSRTGDSYGYTF
>13|TRBJ2-3|TRBV6-1
CASSPPRERTQYF
>12|TRBJ2-1|TRBV30
CAWTPGYNEQFF
>16|TRBJ2-7|TRBV7-9
CASSLISPTHLYEQYF
>10|TRBJ2-3|TRBV29-1
CSAATFWQYF
>15|TRBJ1-4|TRBV28
CASSLVGQVKEKLFF
>15|TRBJ2-5|TRBV18
CASSPSGTEQETQYF
>14|TRBJ1-6|TRBV30
CAWSVLTGRSPLHF
>17|TRBJ2-3|TRBV5-1
CASSLELAGETTDTQYF
>16|TRBJ1-6|TRBV21-1
CASSKYSGRINSPLHF
>16|TRBJ1-6|TRBV27
CASSLKQSSYNSPLHF
>14|TRBJ1-3|TRBV28
CASSLFGGKGTIYF
>14|TRBJ2-7|TRBV6-5
CASSFTRGTYEQYF
>18|TRBJ2-5|TRBV7-2
CASSLECIQRERKETQYF
>12|TRBJ2-7|TRBV10-3
CAIRSSGYEQYF
>17|TRBJ1-2|TRBV5-1
CASSLAFEGGSPGGYTF
>16|TRBJ1-1|TRBV29-1
CSAEYDDTPMNTEAFF
>17|TRBJ2-7|TRBV11-2
CASSLEFGAGSTYEQYF
>10|TRBJ2-7|TRBV6-1
CASSDNEQYF
>14|TRBJ1-5|TRBV28
CASSLGRNYQPQHF
>15|TRBJ2-3|TRBV19
CASTLGSRGTDTQYF
>19|TRBJ1-3|TRBV7-2
CASSLRGPGGERSGNTIYF
>13|TRBJ2-7|TRBV7-9
CASSPDRDYEQYF
>15|TRBJ1-1|TRBV2
CASTLGGPPRTEAFF
>18|TRBJ2-1|TRBV4-3
CASSQERKERMNYNEQFF
>14|TRBJ2-7|TRBV10-3
CAISPGTGIYEQYF
>16|TRBJ2-7|TRBV6-5
CASSYGPLAGHYEQYF
>14|TRBJ1-5|TRBV4-1
CASSPRQGHQPQHF
>17|TRBJ2-2|TRBV5-4
CASSRNPSGRNTGELFF
>16|TRBJ2-5|TRBV5-1
CASSLALQGIQETQYF
>14|TRBJ1-2|TRBV4-1
CASSQVQDNYGYTF
>15|TRBJ2-1|TRBV28
CASRPLAGGYNEQFF
>16|TRBJ2-7|TRBV10-3
CAISEWDRGGIYEQYF